Shown below are 5 T cell receptor beta chains from a single sample sequenced in a study of T cells in Graves' hyperthyroidism and ophthalmopathy. The investigators amplified TCR beta CDR3 regions from RNA transcripts. The HTBI set primed first-round TCR CDR3 RT-PCR. MiXCR was run by TCRdb on the multiplex PCR reads, yielding one entry per CDR3 protein. This table holds around 580,000 distinct CDR3 sequences, about half found once. Material: peripheral blood or thyroid tissue (not recorded which). The receptor source for this set is a woman aged 18-29 years with Graves' hyperthyroidism.

This rearrangement joins TRBV15 to TRBJ1-5; TRBD1 might be the D (5 bases). Trimming took 1 base from V and 5 from J, leaving 9 bases between them. CDR1 is LNHNV, CDR2 YYDKDF, per germline (reference sequence). CDR3 length equals 14 residues. The CDR3 loop reads CATSRVAGDQPQHF. The DNA of the CDR3 is TGTGCCACCAGCAGAGTTGCGGGGGATCAGCCCCAGCATTTT.

This clonotype was detected ten times or more. The V call is TRBV4-3, the J call TRBJ2-5; weak D call: TRBD2 (6 bases). CDR1 and CDR2 from the germline V gene are LGHNA and YSLEER. CDR3 size: 15 residues. V was pared by 2 bases and J by 2 bases, with 12 bases between. CDR3 nucleotide sequence: TGCGCCAGCAGCCAACTTCCGGGGGTACAAGAGACCCAGTACTTC. Its protein is CASSQLPGVQETQYF.

The sample holds many counts of this clonotype. The chain is built from TRBV20-1 and TRBJ2-7; D might be TRBD2 (5 bases). Germline V gene sequence: CDR1 DFQATT, CDR2 SNEGSKA (reference sequence). The CDR3 covers 13 residues. The V gene lost 5 bases and the J gene lost 2 bases, with 13 bases spanning the gap. As DNA, the CDR3 is TGCAGTGCTGCTCTGAGCGGCGCCTACGAGCAGTACTTC. Protein product: CSAALSGAYEQYF.

The table lists this clonotype with many counts. The rearrangement joins TRBV27 to TRBJ1-2; perhaps TRBD1 as D (5 bases). V was cut by 4 bases and J by 0 bases, with 9 bases left in between. The germline CDR1 and CDR2 sequences are MNHEY and SMNVEV (reference sequence). The CDR3 has 14 residues. CDR3 sequence reads: CASSWRGANYGYTF. CDR3 sequence (DNA): TGTGCCAGCAGTTGGAGGGGAGCTAACTATGGCTACACCTTC.

This chain links TRBV27 with TRBJ1-5; D may be TRBD1 (6 bases). Germline assignment: CDR1 MNHEY and CDR2 SMNVEV (reference sequence). Deletions cut 7 bases from V and 3 bases from J, with 16 bases between. This CDR3 region has 15 residues. In DNA, the CDR3 is TGTGCCAGCAAGACCCGGACAGTTGACAATCAGCCCCAGCATTTT. It yields the protein CASKTRTVDNQPQHF.